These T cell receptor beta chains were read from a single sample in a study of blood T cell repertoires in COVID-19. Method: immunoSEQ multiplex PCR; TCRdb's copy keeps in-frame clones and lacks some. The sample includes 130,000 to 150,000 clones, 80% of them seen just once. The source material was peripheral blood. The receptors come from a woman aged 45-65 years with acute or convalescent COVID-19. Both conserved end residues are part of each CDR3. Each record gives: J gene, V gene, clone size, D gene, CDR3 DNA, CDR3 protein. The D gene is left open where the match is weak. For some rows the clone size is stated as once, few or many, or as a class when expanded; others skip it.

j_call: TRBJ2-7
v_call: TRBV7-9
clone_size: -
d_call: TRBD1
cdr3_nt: TGTGCCAGCAGCCCTCGGGACAGAAGTACCTACGAGCAGTACTTC
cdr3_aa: CASSPRDRSTYEQYF

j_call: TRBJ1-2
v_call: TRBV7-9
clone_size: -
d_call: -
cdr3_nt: TGTGCCAGCAGCTTAGATCTGAGGGGCTACACCTTC
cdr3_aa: CASSLDLRGYTF

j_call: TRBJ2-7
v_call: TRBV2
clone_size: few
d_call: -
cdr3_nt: TGTGCCAGCAGCGCCGGGACCTACGAGCAGTACTTC
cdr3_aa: CASSAGTYEQYF

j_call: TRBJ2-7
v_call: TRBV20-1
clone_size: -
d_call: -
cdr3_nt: TGCAGTGCTTCCCGGGTCGAGCAGTACTTC
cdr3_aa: CSASRVEQYF

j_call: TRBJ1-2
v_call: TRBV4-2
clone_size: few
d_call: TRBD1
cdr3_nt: TGTGCCAGCAGCGAGACAGGGACGGACGGGTCAAACTATGGCTACACCTTC
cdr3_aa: CASSETGTDGSNYGYTF

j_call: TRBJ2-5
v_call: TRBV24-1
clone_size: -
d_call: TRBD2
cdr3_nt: TGTGCCACCAGTGATTCAACTAGCGGGGGACAAGAGACCCAGTACTTC
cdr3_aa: CATSDSTSGGQETQYF

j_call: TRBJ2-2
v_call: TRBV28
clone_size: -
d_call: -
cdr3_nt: TGTGCCAGCCGGATCCCGGGCACCGGGGAGCTGTTTTTT
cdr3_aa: CASRIPGTGELFF

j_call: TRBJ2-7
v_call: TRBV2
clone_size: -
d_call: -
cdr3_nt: TGTGCCAGCAGTGAATCTGGCGGGGGCCCCTACGAGCAGTACTTC
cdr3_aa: CASSESGGGPYEQYF

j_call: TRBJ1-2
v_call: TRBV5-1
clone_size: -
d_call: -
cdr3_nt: TGCGCCAGCAGCTTGGAACAGGTTAACTATGGCTACACCTTC
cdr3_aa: CASSLEQVNYGYTF

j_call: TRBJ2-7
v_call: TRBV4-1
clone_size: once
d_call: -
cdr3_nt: TGCGCCAGCCCCAAAGCCGGGGGACCCTCCTACGAGCAGTACTTC
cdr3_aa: CASPKAGGPSYEQYF

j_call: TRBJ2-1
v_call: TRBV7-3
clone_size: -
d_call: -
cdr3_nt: TGTGCCAGCAGCTTTGGACGGGGAGGTGCCCAAGATCTTAATGAGCAGTTCTTC
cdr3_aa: CASSFGRGGAQDLNEQFF

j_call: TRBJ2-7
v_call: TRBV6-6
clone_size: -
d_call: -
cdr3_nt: TGTGCCACCGCCAACCACGGGACAACCTACTACGAGCAGTACTTC
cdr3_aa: CATANHGTTYYEQYF

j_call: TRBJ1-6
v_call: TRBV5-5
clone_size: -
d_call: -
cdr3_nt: TGTGCCAGCAGTCGACACTCCTCGGATTCACCCCTCCACTTT
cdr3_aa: CASSRHSSDSPLHF

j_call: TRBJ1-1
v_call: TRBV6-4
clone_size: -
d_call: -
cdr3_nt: TGTGCCAGCAGTGGGACCGGGACAGAAGCTTTCTTT
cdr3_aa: CASSGTGTEAFF

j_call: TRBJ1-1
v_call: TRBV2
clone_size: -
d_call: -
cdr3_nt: TGTGCCAGCAGTGTAGTCAGGACTGGCACTGAAGCTTTCTTT
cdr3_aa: CASSVVRTGTEAFF

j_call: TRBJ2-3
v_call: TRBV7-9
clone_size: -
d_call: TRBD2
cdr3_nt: TGTGCCAGCAGCCTGCTAGCGGGGGGACAAGATACGCAGTATTTT
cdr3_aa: CASSLLAGGQDTQYF

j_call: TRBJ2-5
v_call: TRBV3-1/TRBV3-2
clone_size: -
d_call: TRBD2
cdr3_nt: TGTGCCAGCAGCCAAGCGGGGGGGCCGCGGGAGACCCAGTACTTC
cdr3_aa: CASSQAGGPRETQYF

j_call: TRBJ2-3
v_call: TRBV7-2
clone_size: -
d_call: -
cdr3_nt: TGTGCCAGCAGCGGCAGACAGACTTGGTCCACAGATACGCAGTATTTT
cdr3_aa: CASSGRQTWSTDTQYF

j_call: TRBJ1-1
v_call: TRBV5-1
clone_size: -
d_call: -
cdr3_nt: TGCGCCAGCAGTGTTGGCGGGGTCACTGAAGCTTTCTTT
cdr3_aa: CASSVGGVTEAFF

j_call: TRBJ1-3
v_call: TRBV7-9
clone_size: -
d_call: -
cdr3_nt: TGTGCCAGCAGGAGCATCACCGGAAACACCATATATTTT
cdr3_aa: CASRSITGNTIYF

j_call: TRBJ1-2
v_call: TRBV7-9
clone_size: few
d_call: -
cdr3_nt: TGTGCCAGCAGCCCTCCGACAGGAACGGGTGAGGGCTACACCTTC
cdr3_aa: CASSPPTGTGEGYTF

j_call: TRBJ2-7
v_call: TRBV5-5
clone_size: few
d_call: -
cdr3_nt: TGTGCCAGCAGCTCTGACCCTAGCTCCTACGAGCAGTACTTC
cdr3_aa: CASSSDPSSYEQYF

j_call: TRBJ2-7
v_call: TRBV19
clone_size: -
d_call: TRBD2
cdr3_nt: TGTGCCAGTAGTACCAGCGGGGGGAGCTCCTACGAGCAGTACTTC
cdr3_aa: CASSTSGGSSYEQYF

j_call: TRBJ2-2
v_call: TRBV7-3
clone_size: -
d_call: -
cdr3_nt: TGTGCCAGCAGCTTAAGGCAGGGCAGCACCGGGGAGCTGTTTTTT
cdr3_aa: CASSLRQGSTGELFF

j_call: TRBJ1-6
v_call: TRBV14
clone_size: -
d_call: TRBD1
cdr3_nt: TGTGCCAGCAGCCAAGATCCGGGACAGTATAATTCACCCCTCCACTTT
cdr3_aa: CASSQDPGQYNSPLHF

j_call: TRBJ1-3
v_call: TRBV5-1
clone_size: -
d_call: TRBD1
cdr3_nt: TGCGCCAGCAGCTCCGGGACAGCGGAAAACACCATATATTTT
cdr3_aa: CASSSGTAENTIYF

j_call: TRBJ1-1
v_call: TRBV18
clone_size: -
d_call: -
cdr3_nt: TGTGCCAGCTCACCAAACTGGGAGATGAACACTGAAGCTTTCTTT
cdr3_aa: CASSPNWEMNTEAFF

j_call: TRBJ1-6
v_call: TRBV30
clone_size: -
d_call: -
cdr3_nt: TGTGCCTGGAACAAGGGGAATTCACCCCTCCACTTT
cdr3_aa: CAWNKGNSPLHF

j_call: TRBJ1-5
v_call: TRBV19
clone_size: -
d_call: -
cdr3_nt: TGTGCCAGTAGTATAGCGGGGGGCGCCTGGCAGCCCCAGCATTTT
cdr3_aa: CASSIAGGAWQPQHF

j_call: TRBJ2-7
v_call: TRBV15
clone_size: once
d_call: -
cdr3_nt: TGTGCCACCAGCAGAGAAGGGGCCAGGGCCTACGAGCAGTACTTC
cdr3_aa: CATSREGARAYEQYF

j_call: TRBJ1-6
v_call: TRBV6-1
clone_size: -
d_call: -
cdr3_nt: TGTGCCAGCAGTGAGAACAGCCAGAACGCTAATTCACCCCTCCACTTT
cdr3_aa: CASSENSQNANSPLHF

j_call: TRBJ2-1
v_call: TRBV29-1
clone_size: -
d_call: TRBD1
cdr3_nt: TGCAGCGCAGGACAGGGCGGGTACAATGAGCAGTTCTTC
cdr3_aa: CSAGQGGYNEQFF

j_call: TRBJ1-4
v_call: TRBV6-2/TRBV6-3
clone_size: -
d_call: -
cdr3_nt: TGTGCCAGCAGTCGCAGGGACTATGAAAAACTGTTTTTT
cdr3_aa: CASSRRDYEKLFF

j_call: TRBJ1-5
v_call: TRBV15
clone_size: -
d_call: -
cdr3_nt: TGTGCCCCAACTGATCAGCCCCAGCATTTT
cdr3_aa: CAPTDQPQHF

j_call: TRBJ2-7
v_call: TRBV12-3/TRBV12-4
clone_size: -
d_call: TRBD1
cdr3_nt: TGTGCCAGCAGTTTCCTACAGGGGGGCGAGCAGTACTTC
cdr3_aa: CASSFLQGGEQYF

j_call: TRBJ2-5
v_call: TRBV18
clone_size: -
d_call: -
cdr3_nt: TGTGCCAGCTCACCACGGCAGGGCGAGACCCAGTACTTC
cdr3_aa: CASSPRQGETQYF

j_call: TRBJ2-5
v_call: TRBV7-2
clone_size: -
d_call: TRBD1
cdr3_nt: TGTGCCAGCAGCTTTCCCGGAACAGGGGGCAAGACCCAGTACTTC
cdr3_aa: CASSFPGTGGKTQYF

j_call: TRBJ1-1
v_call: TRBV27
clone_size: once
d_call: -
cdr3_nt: TGTGCCAGCAGTCCGGGACCCGGGGGGAGGTTTGAAGCTTTCTTT
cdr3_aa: CASSPGPGGRFEAFF

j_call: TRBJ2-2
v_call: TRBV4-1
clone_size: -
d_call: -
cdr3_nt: TGCGCCAGCAGCCAAGATACGGGATACTCGAACACCGGGGAGCTGTTTTTT
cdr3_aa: CASSQDTGYSNTGELFF

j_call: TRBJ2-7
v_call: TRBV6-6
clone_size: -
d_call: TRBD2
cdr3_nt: TGTGCCAGCAGTCCACTGACTGCGGGGGGATCCTACGAGCAGTACTTC
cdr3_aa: CASSPLTAGGSYEQYF

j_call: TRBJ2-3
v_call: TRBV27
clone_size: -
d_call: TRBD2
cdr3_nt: TGTGCCAGCAGTTTAGGTATGAGGCTAGCGGGGGCCCTTAGCACAGATACGCAGTATTTT
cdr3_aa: CASSLGMRLAGALSTDTQYF

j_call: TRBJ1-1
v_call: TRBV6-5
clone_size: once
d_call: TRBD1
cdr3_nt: TGTGCCAGCGAGACAGGGAGGTTTGGGAACACTGAAGCTTTCTTT
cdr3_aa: CASETGRFGNTEAFF

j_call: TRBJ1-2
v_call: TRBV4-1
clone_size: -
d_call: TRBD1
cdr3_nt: TGCGCCAGCAGCCGGGAGGACAGGCCATATGGCTACACCTTC
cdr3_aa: CASSREDRPYGYTF

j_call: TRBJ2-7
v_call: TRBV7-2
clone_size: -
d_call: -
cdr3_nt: TGTGCCAGCAGCCCCGAGGGCCCGCAGTACTTC
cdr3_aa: CASSPEGPQYF

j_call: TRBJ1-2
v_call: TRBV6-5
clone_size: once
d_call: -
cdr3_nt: TGTGCCAGCAGTTACGGGCAAAGCTATGGCTACACCTTC
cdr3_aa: CASSYGQSYGYTF